These 16 T cell receptor beta chains came from one sample sequenced in a study of control samples from healthy donors and cancer patients. Sequenced by immunoSEQ multiplex PCR; TCRdb stores in-frame clones only, minus some. Altogether about 160,000 clones are present, over 95% being singletons, with the ten largest covering approximately 1%. Sample: blood. The origin of the receptors is a woman in her 30s in good health.

The chain employs TRBV28 and TRBJ2-3; D possibly uses TRBD1 or TRBD2 (5 bases each). Trimming left V 5 bases short and J 2 bases short, with 23 bases between. CDR1 and CDR2 from the germline V gene are MDHEN and SYDVKM. The CDR3 contains 18 residues. The CDR3: CASSPRLRAQAHTDTQYF. CDR3 coding DNA: TGTGCCAGCAGTCCCCGTTTGAGGGCACAGGCCCACACAGATACGCAGTATTTT. The whole variable domain, filled in from reference TRBV28 and TRBJ2-3, reads DVKVTQSSRYLVKRTGEKVFLECVQDMDHENMFWYRQDPGLGLRLIYFSYDVKMKEKGDIPEGYSVSREKKERFSLILESASTNQTSMYLCASSPRLRAQAHTDTQYFGPGTRLTVL.

The J gene is TRBJ2-5, the V gene TRBV27, with D tentatively TRBD1 (6 bases). With 5 bases removed from V and 0 bases from J, the gap between germline ends came to 16 bases. The CDR3 is 16 residues long. In germline, CDR1 is MNHEY, CDR2 SMNVEV (reference sequence). The CDR3 region has the DNA TGTGCCAGCAGTATAGACTCGGACAGCTACCAAGAGACCCAGTACTTC. This gives the protein CASSIDSDSYQETQYF.

This chain uses TRBV19 with TRBJ1-4; TRBD1 is a possible D gene (5 bases). The CDR3 totals 13 residues. V was clipped by 6 bases and J by 7 bases, with 12 bases between them. In germline, CDR1 is LNHDA, CDR2 SQIVND (reference sequence). The CDR3 bases are TGTGCCAGTAGCGCGCAGGGACCTGAAAAACTGTTTTTT. It codes for CASSAQGPEKLFF.

The chain couples TRBV4-1 to TRBJ1-1; TRBD1 aligns across 8 bases. The CDR3 runs 14 residues. V was clipped by 4 bases and J by 3 bases; unmatched bases: 4. Germline CDR1 reads MGHRA; CDR2 reads YSYEKL. The CDR3 sequence: CASSLRQGYTEAFF. As DNA, the CDR3 is TGCGCCAGCAGCCTAAGACAGGGGTACACTGAAGCTTTCTTT.

This clone was recorded only once. The chain joins TRBV10-3 to TRBJ1-1; D remains ambiguous. Germline V gene data show CDR1 as ENHRY and CDR2 as SYGVKD. The CDR3 is 11 residues long. Between the trimmed V and J ends, which lost 8 bases and 4 bases, there was a span of 8 bases. The CDR3 DNA sequence: TGTGCCATCGGGTCGGGCACTGAAGCTTTCTTT. As protein: CAIGSGTEAFF.

The chain has TRBV6-4 and TRBJ2-1; D is unresolved. Germline-derived CDR1 and CDR2 are MRHNA and SNTAGT. The V and J ends lost 3 bases and 5 bases respectively, with 11 bases between them. The CDR3 has 14 residues. The CDR3, as DNA: TGTGCCAGCAGTGATCTAACCAGGAACAATGAGCAGTTCTTC. Amino acids: CASSDLTRNNEQFF.

This chain links TRBV3-1 (or the pseudogene TRBV3-2) with TRBJ1-1; a weak D match, TRBD1 (5 bases). The CDR3 extends over 14 amino acids. The ends were cut back, 4 bases at V and 1 base at J, with 10 bases in the middle. Per the germline V gene, CDR1 is LGHDT and CDR2 is YNNKEL (reference sequence). The CDR3, as DNA: TGTGCCAGCAGCCCCCTGGGGCCGAACACTGAAGCTTTCTTT. Translation gives CASSPLGPNTEAFF.

This clone appeared a single time. This sequence joins TRBV7-9 and TRBJ1-1; D gene unclear. V lost 1 base and J 0 bases, leaving 6 bases between the germline ends. The CDR3 length is 14 residues. Per germline, CDR1 SEHNR and CDR2 FQNEAQ (reference sequence). This CDR3 reads CASSLVHMNTEAFF. The DNA for the CDR3 is TGTGCCAGCAGCTTAGTGCACATGAACACTGAAGCTTTCTTT. Complete variable domain (other parts from reference TRBV7-9 and TRBJ1-1): DTGVSQNPRHKITKRGQNVTFRCDPISEHNRLYWYRQTLGQGPEFLTYFQNEAQLEKSRLLSDRFSAERPKGSFSTLEIQRTEQGDSAMYLCASSLVHMNTEAFFGQGTRLTVV.

The J gene is TRBJ2-2, the V gene TRBV27, with 10 bases matching TRBD1. The CDR3 sequence is 19 residues long. The V gene's germline CDR1 is MNHEY and CDR2 SMNVEV (reference sequence). V trimming: 2 bases; J trimming: 4 bases; junction bases outside the gene matches: 13. The CDR3 bases are TGTGCCAGCAGTTTACTATTGGGGACAGGGGCCAGCATCACCGGGGAGCTGTTTTTT. It translates to CASSLLLGTGASITGELFF.

V usage is TRBV28 and J usage is TRBJ2-3; 11 nucleotides agree with TRBD2. Germline V gene data show CDR1 as MDHEN and CDR2 as SYDVKM. Germline trimming cut 5 bases from V and 2 bases from J; bases unmatched to any gene: 24. The CDR3 spans 22 residues. The CDR3 nucleotides are TGTGCCAGCAGTGAACATATGTGGACAGAAGAAACTAGCGGGAGAAACACAGATACGCAGTATTTT. Residues: CASSEHMWTEETSGRNTDTQYF.

V is TRBV28 and J is TRBJ2-7; D ambiguous. Per germline, CDR1 MDHEN and CDR2 SYDVKM. The CDR3 loop spans 13 amino acids. Deletions cut 4 bases from V and 6 bases from J, with 13 bases between. CDR3 region: CASSSRFVGEQYF. Here the CDR3 DNA reads TGTGCCAGCAGTTCCCGGTTCGTCGGCGAGCAGTACTTC.

The rearrangement links TRBV4-1 to TRBJ1-1, with D unresolved. Trimming took 5 bases from V and 0 from J, leaving 16 bases between them. CDR1 is MGHRA and CDR2 is YSYEKL in the germline V gene. The CDR3 runs 16 residues. For the CDR3, the DNA is TGCGCCAGCAGCGCGATGACGGAGAGTCTGAACACTGAAGCTTTCTTT. Its protein product is CASSAMTESLNTEAFF.

V and J are TRBV25-1 and TRBJ1-5; D not certain. CDR1 and CDR2 from the germline V gene are MGHDK and SYGVNS. CDR3 length equals 12 residues. Trimming cost V 2 bases and J 4 bases, with 3 bases left between them. In DNA form, the CDR3 reads TGTGCCAGCAGTGAAGAGAATCAGCCCCAGCATTTT. Translating gives CASSEENQPQHF. Complete variable domain (other parts from reference TRBV25-1 and TRBJ1-5): EADIYQTPRYLVIGTGKKITLECSQTMGHDKMYWYQQDPGMELHLIHYSYGVNSTEKGDLSSESTVSRIRTEHFPLTLESARPSHTSQYLCASSEENQPQHFGDGTRLSIL.

The rearrangement uses TRBV6-5 and TRBJ2-1; a possible D gene is TRBD2 (6 bases). Germline loops: CDR1 MNHEY, CDR2 SVGAGI. The CDR3 is made up of 13 amino acids. V was pared by 0 bases and J by 8 bases, with 8 bases between. DNA of the CDR3: TGTGCCAGCAGTTACTCCGGGGGTTATGAGCAGTTCTTC. Protein product: CASSYSGGYEQFF.

The V and J genes are TRBV29-1 and TRBJ2-7; weak D call: TRBD2 (5 bases). Trimming left V 4 bases short and J 5 bases short, with 15 bases between. Germline CDR1 and CDR2: SQVTM and ANQGSEA. This CDR3 spans 13 amino acids. The CDR3, as DNA: TGCAGCGTTGGAGCAGGAGGTCCCGACGAGCAGTACTTC. This sequence encodes CSVGAGGPDEQYF.

The V gene is TRBV6-6, the J gene TRBJ1-1, with no clear D. The CDR3 loop spans 13 amino acids. In germline, CDR1 is MNHNY, CDR2 SVGAGI (reference sequence). Trimming removed 5 bases from V and 0 bases from J, with 7 bases in between. The CDR3 nucleotides read TGTGCCAGCAGTCCGGAGATGAACACTGAAGCTTTCTTT. Translating it yields CASSPEMNTEAFF.